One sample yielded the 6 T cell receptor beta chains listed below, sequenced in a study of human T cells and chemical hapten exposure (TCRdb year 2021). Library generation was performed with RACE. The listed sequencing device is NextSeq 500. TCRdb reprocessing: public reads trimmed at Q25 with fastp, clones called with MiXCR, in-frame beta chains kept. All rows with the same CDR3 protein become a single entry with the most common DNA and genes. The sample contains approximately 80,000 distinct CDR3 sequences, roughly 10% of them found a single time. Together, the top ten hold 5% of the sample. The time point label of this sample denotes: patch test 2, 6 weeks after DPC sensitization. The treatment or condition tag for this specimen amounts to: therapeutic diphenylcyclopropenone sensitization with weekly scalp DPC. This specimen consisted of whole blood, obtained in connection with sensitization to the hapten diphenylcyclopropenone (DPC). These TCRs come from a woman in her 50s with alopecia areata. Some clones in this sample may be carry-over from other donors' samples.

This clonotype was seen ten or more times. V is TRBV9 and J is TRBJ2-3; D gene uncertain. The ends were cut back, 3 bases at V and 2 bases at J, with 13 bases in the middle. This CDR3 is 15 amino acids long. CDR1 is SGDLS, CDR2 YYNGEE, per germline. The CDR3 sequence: CASSERSANTDTQYF. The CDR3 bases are TGTGCCAGCAGCGAGCGCAGCGCAAACACAGATACGCAGTATTTT.

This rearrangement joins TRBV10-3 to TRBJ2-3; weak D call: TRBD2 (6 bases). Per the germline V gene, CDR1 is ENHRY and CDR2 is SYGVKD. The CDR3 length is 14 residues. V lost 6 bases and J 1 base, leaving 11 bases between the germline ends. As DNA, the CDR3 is TGTGCCATCAGGGCATCTAGCGGCACAGATACGCAGTATTTT. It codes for CAIRASSGTDTQYF.

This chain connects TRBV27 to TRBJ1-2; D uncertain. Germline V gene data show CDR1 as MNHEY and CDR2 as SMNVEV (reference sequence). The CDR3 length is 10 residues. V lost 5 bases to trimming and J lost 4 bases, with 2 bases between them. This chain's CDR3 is CASSPYGYTF. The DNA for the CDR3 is TGTGCCAGCAGTCCCTATGGCTACACCTTC.

For the CDR3, the DNA is TGTGCCAGCAGTTGGACGGACTACGAGCAGTACTTC. Translation gives CASSWTDYEQYF. V gene TRBV28 combines with J gene TRBJ2-7, with unresolved D. This CDR3 is 12 amino acids long. From germline, CDR1 is MDHEN and CDR2 SYDVKM. V shed 4 bases and J shed 3 bases, with 7 bases lying between them.

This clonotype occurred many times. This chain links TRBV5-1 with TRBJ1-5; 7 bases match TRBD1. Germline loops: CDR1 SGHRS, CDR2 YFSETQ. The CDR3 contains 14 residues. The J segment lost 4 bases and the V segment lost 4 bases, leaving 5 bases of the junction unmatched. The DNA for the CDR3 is TGCGCCAGCAGCCCCTCAGGGGGTAATCAGCCCCAGCATTTT. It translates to CASSPSGGNQPQHF.

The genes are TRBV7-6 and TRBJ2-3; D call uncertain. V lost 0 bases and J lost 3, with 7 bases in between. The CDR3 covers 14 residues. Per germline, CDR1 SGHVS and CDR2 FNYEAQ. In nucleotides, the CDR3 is TGTGCCAGCAGCTTAGCCGTAAAGACAGATACGCAGTATTTT. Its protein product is CASSLAVKTDTQYF.